Sequencing of this T cell receptor (beta chain) was carried out in a study of CD4 T cell repertoires in COVID-19. About the research overall: CFSE-low cells expanded roughly nine days with IL-2, then restimulated with other coronavirus spikes.

Sequencing was done directly on freshly isolated, uncultured memory T cells. The protocol was immunoSEQ multiplex PCR, while the TCRdb copy is restricted to in-frame clones and leaves out a portion. The table records about 24,000 clones, more than 85% of them present only once. The sample was circulating follicular helper CD4+ T cells (cTfh) from blood, taken before the COVID-19 pandemic. The TCR comes from a human donor who had COVID-19.

CDR3 protein: CASRGGNSPLHF. CDR3 nucleotides: TGTGCCAGCAGAGGGGGTAATTCACCCCTCCACTTT. The V call is TRBV6-5, the J call TRBJ1-6; the D gene is possibly TRBD1 (6 bases). Trimming cost V 6 bases and J 6 bases, with 6 bases left between them. The germline gives CDR1 MNHEY, CDR2 SVGAGI. The CDR3 runs to 12 residues.